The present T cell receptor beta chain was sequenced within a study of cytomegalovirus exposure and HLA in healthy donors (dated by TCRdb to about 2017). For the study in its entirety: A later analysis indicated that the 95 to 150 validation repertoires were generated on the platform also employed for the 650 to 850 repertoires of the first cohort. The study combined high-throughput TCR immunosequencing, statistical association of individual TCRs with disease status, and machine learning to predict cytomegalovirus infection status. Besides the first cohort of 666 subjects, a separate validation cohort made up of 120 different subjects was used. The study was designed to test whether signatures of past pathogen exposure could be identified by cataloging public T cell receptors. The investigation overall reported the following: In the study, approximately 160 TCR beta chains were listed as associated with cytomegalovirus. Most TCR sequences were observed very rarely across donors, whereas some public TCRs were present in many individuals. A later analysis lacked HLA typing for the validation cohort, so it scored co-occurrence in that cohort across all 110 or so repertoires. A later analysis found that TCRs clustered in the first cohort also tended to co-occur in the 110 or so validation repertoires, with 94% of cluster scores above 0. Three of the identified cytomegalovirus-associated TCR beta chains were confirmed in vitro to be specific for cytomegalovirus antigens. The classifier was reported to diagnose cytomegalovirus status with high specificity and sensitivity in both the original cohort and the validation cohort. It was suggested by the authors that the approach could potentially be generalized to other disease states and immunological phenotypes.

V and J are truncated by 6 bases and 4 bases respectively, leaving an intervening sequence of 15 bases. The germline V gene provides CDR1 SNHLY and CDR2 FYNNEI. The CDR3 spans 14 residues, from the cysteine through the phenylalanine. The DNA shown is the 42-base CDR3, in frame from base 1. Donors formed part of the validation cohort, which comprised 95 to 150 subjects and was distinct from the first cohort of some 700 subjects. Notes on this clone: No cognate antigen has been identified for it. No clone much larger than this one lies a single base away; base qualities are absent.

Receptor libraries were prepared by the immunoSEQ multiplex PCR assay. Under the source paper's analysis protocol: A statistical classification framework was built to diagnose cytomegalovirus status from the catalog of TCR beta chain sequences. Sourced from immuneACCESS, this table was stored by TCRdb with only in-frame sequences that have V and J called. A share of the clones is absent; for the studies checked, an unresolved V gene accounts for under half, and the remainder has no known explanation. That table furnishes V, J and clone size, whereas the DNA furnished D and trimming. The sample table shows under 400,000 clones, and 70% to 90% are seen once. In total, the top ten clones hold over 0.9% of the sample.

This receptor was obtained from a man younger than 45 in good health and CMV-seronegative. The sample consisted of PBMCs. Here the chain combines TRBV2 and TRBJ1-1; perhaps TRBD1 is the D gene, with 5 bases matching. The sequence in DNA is TGTGCCAGCAGCTCCAGGGTTCTGGGCACTGAAGCTTTCTTT. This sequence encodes CASSSRVLGTEAFF.